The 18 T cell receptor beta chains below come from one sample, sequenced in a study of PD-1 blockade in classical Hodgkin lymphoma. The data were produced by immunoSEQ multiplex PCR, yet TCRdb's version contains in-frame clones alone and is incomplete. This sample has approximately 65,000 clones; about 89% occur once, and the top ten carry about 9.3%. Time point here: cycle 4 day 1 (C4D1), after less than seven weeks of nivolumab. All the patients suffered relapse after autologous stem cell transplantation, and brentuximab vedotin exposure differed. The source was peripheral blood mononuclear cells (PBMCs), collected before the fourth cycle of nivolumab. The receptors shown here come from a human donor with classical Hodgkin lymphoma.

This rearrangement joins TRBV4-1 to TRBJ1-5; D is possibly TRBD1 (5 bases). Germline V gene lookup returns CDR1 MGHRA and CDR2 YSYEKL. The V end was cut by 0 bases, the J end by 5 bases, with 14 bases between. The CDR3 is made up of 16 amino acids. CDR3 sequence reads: CASSQEWGGGYQPQHF. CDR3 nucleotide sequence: TGCGCCAGCAGCCAAGAATGGGGGGGAGGTTATCAGCCCCAGCATTTT.

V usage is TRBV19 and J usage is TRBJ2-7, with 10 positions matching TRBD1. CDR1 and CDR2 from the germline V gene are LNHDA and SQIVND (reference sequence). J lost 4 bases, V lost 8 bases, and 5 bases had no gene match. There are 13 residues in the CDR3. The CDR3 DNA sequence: TGTGCCAGTTCCGACAGGGGGCTATACGAGCAGTACTTC. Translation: CASSDRGLYEQYF.

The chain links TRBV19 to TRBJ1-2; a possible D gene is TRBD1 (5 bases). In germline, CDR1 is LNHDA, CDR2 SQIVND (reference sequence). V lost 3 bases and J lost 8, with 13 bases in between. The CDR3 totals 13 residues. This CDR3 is CASSIGQGFGYTF. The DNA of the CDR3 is TGTGCCAGTAGTATCGGGCAGGGTTTCGGCTACACCTTC.

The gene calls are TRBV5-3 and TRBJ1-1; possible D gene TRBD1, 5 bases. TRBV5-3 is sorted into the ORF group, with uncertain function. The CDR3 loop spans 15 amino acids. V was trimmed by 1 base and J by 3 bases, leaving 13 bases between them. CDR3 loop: CARSLKSGDHTEAFF. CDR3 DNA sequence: TGTGCCAGAAGCTTGAAATCTGGGGACCACACTGAAGCTTTCTTT.

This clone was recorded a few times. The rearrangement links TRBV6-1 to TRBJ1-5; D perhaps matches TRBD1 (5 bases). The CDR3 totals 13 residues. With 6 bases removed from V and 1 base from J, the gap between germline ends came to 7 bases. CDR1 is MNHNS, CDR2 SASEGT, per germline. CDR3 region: CASRGDSNQPQHF. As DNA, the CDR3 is TGTGCCAGCAGGGGGGACAGCAATCAGCCCCAGCATTTT.

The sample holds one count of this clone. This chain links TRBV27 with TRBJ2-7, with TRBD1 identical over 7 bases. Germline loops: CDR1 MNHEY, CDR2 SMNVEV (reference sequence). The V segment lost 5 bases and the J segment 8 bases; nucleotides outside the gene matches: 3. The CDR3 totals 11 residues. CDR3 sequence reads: CASSRGQKQYF. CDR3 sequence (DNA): TGTGCCAGCAGTCGGGGACAGAAGCAGTACTTC.

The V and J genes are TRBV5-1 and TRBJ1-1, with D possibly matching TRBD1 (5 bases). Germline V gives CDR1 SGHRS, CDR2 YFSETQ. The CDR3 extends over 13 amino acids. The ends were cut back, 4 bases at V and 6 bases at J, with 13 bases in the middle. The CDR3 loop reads CASSPPGRPEAFF. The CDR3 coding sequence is TGCGCCAGCAGCCCCCCAGGGAGGCCTGAAGCTTTCTTT.

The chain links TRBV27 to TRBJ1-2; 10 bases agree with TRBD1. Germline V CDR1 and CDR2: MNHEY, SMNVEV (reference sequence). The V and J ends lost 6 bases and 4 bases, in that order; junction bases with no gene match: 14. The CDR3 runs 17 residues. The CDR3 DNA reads TGTGCCAGCAGCGACAGGGGGCCCGGAGGAGGCGCCTATGGCTACACCTTC. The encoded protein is CASSDRGPGGGAYGYTF.

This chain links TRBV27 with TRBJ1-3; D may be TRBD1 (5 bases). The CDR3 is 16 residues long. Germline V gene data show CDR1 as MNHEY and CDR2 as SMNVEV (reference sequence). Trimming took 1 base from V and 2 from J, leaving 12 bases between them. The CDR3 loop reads CASSLCQGGPGNTIYF. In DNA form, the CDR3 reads TGTGCCAGCAGTTTATGCCAGGGAGGCCCTGGAAACACCATATATTTT.

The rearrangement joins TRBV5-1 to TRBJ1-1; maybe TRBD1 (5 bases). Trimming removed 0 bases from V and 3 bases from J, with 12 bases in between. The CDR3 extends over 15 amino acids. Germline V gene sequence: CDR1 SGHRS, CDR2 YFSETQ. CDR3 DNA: TGCGCCAGCAGCTTGGCGGGCGGAGGGGACACTGAAGCTTTCTTT. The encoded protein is CASSLAGGGDTEAFF.

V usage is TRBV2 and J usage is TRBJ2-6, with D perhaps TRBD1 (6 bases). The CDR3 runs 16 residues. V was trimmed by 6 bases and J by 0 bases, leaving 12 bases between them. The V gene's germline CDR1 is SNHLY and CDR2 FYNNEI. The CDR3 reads CASRLGHLSGANVLTF. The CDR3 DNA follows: TGTGCCAGCAGGTTGGGACACCTCTCTGGGGCCAACGTCCTGACTTTC.

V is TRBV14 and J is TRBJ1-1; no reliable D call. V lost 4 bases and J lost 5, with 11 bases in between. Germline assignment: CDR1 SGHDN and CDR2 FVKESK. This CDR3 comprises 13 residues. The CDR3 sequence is CASSLLRGTEAFF. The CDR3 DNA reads TGTGCCAGCAGCCTACTCCGGGGAACTGAAGCTTTCTTT.

The DNA of the CDR3 is TGTGCCGGCTCACTGTATCCGAACACCGGGGAGCTGTTTTTT. It is translated as CAGSLYPNTGELFF. This chain links TRBV6-5 with TRBJ2-2; D gene unclear. The CDR3 has 14 residues. The ends were cut back, 11 bases at V and 0 bases at J, with 13 bases in the middle. In germline, CDR1 is MNHEY, CDR2 SVGAGI.

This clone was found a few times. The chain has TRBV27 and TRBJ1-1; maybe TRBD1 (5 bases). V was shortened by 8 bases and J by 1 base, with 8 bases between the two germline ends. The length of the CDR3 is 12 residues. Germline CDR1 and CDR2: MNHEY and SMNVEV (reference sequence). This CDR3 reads CASVGGNTEAFF. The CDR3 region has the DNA TGTGCCAGCGTTGGGGGGAACACTGAAGCTTTCTTT.

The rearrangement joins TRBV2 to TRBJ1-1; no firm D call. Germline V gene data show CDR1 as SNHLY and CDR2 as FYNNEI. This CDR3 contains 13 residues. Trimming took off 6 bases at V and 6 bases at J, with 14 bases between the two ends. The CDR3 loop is CASRKGSHPEAFF. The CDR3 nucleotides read TGTGCCAGCAGGAAGGGAAGTCATCCTGAAGCTTTCTTT. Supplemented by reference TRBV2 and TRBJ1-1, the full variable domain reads EPEVTQTPSHQVTQMGQEVILRCVPISNHLYFYWYRQILGQKVEFLVSFYNNEISEKSEIFDDQFSVERPDGSNFTLKIRSTKLEDSAMYFCASRKGSHPEAFFGQGTRLTVV.

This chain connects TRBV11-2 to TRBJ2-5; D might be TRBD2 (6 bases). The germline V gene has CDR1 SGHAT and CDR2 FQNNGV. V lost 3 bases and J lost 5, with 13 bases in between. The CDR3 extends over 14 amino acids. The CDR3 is CASSFTRGVETQYF. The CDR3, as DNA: TGTGCCAGCAGCTTCACGCGGGGAGTCGAGACCCAGTACTTC.

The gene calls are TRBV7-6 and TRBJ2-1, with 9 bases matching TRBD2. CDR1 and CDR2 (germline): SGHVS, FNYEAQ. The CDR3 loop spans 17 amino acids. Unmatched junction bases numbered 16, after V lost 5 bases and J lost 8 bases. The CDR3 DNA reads TGTGCCAGCAGCCCGAGGAGCGGGGGGTCCCCGGGGGATGAGCAGTTCTTC. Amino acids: CASSPRSGGSPGDEQFF.

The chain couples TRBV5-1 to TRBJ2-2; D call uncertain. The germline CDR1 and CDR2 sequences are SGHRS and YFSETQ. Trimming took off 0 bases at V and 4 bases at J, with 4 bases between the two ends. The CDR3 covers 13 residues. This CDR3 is CASSLEGTGELFF. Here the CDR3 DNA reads TGCGCCAGCAGCTTGGAAGGCACCGGGGAGCTGTTTTTT.